The rows below give T cell receptor beta chains drawn from one sample of a study of blood T cell repertoires in COVID-19. The table came from immunoSEQ multiplex PCR; TCRdb's copy has only in-frame clones and leaves some out. The sample lists 180,000 or so clones, 80% to 85% occurring once. What was sequenced was peripheral blood. The source is a woman aged 65 to 85 with COVID-19, enrolled during active disease. CDR3s include the opening cysteine and the closing phenylalanine or tryptophan. A D gene is named only where the DNA matches it firmly. Clone size, where shown, is once, few, many, or a class for clones that have expanded.

CAGEMNTEAFF,TGTGCCGGAGAGATGAACACTGAAGCTTTCTTT,TRBV30,TRBJ1-1,-,-
CASSSGVTGVKANEKLFF,TGTGCCAGCAGCTCCGGGGTGACAGGGGTGAAAGCTAATGAAAAACTGTTTTTT,TRBV7-9,TRBJ1-4,TRBD1,-
CASSIRGAGTDTQYF,TGTGCCAGCAGCATACGGGGGGCTGGCACAGATACGCAGTATTTT,TRBV11-2,TRBJ2-3,-,-
CASSYASSYEQYF,TGTGCCAGCAGTTACGCCAGTTCATACGAGCAGTACTTC,TRBV6-6,TRBJ2-7,-,-
CASSERARGTEAFF,TGTGCCAGCAGTGAAAGGGCCAGGGGGACTGAAGCTTTCTTT,TRBV2,TRBJ1-1,TRBD1,-
CASSLLASEAFF,TGTGCCAGCAGCTTGCTCGCCAGTGAAGCTTTCTTT,TRBV7-2,TRBJ1-1,-,-
CASSAAGGGKNYGYTF,TGTGCCAGCAGCGCCGCAGGGGGCGGGAAAAACTATGGCTACACCTTC,TRBV5-4,TRBJ1-2,TRBD1,-
CASSEGQMYGYTF,TGTGCCAGCAGCGAGGGACAGATGTATGGCTACACCTTC,TRBV28,TRBJ1-2,TRBD1,few
CASRVADRGHSPLHF,TGTGCCAGCAGGGTAGCCGACAGGGGGCACTCACCCCTCCACTTT,TRBV11-2,TRBJ1-6,TRBD1,-
CASSVTTRDTEAFF,TGTGCCAGCAGTGTTACTACGCGGGACACTGAAGCTTTCTTT,TRBV2,TRBJ1-1,-,-
CASGVSAGVAKETQYF,TGTGCCAGCGGGGTCTCCGCGGGAGTGGCGAAAGAGACCCAGTACTTC,TRBV2,TRBJ2-5,TRBD2,-
CASSPGSGTGELFF,TGTGCCAGCTCACCAGGGTCGGGCACCGGGGAGCTGTTTTTT,TRBV18,TRBJ2-2,-,-
CASSTRASGTDTQYF,TGTGCCAGCAGTACCAGGGCTAGCGGCACAGATACGCAGTATTTT,TRBV2,TRBJ2-3,-,once
CASSQGTGATGELFF,TGCGCCAGCAGCCAAGGGACAGGGGCCACCGGGGAGCTGTTTTTT,TRBV4-1,TRBJ2-2,TRBD1,-
CASGVGLAVNTGELFF,TGTGCCAGCGGGGTTGGGCTAGCGGTAAACACCGGGGAGCTGTTTTTT,TRBV5-4,TRBJ2-2,TRBD2,-
CSVGLGARNTEAFF,TGCAGCGTTGGATTGGGGGCTAGGAACACTGAAGCTTTCTTT,TRBV29-1,TRBJ1-1,-,-
CASSLGGLSPEAFF,TGCGCCAGCAGCTTGGGTGGGCTTTCCCCTGAAGCTTTCTTT,TRBV5-1,TRBJ1-1,-,-